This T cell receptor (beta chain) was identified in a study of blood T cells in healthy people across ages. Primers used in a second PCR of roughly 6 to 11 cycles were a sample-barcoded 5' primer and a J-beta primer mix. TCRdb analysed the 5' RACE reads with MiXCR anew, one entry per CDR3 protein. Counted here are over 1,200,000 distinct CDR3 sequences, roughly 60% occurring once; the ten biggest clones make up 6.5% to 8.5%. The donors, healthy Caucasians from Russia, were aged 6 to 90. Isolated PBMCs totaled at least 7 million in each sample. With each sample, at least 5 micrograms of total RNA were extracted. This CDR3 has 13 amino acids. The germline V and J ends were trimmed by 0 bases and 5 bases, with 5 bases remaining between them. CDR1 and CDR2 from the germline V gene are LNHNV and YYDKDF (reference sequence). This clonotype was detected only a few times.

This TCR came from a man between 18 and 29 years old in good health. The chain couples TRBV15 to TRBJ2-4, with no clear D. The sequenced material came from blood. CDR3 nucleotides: TGTGCCACCAGCAGAGATCCCCAAAACATTCAGTACTTC. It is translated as CATSRDPQNIQYF. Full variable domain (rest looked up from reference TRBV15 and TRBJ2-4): DAMVIQNPRYQVTQFGKPVTLSCSQTLNHNVMYWYQQKSSQAPKLLFHYYDKDFNNEADTPDNFQSRRPNTSFCFLDIRSPGLGDTAMYLCATSRDPQNIQYFGAGTRLSVL.